A single sample is the source of the 12 T cell receptor beta chains below, sequenced in a study of technical replicates of blood from a few donors. Produced via immunoSEQ multiplex PCR; TCRdb's table is partial and in-frame only. The profile shows roughly 80,000 clones, 85% to 95% of them singletons. The sequenced sample was T cells isolated from PBMCs. These receptors originate from a human donor in good health.

V is TRBV2 and J is TRBJ2-3, with 14 bases fitting TRBD2. The trim removed 6 bases at V and 0 bases at J, leaving 8 bases unmatched. The CDR3 is 18 amino acids. The V gene's germline CDR1 is SNHLY and CDR2 FYNNEI. As DNA, the CDR3 is TGTGCCAGCAGGGGGGGGACTAGCGGGAGACTTAGCACAGATACGCAGTATTTT. Translated: CASRGGTSGRLSTDTQYF.

V usage is TRBV6-5 and J usage is TRBJ2-7; TRBD2 matches at 7 bases. The germline CDR1 and CDR2 sequences are MNHEY and SVGAGI. The CDR3 runs 13 residues. Trimming cost V 5 bases and J 6 bases; bases outside gene matches: 7. The CDR3 region is CASSPQPGGEQYF. CDR3 in DNA: TGTGCCAGCAGTCCGCAGCCGGGGGGCGAGCAGTACTTC.

V gene TRBV19 combines with J gene TRBJ2-7, with TRBD1 matching 11 bases. This CDR3 has 14 amino acids. Germline-derived CDR1 and CDR2 are LNHDA and SQIVND (reference sequence). J gave up 4 bases and V 4 bases, and 3 bases lay outside the gene matches. The CDR3 loop reads CASSTGTGGYEQYF. The DNA for the CDR3 is TGTGCCAGTAGTACCGGGACAGGGGGGTACGAGCAGTACTTC.

The rearrangement links TRBV7-9 to TRBJ2-7, with 8 bases aligning to TRBD1. Per germline, CDR1 SEHNR and CDR2 FQNEAQ (reference sequence). CDR3 length: 15 residues. The V gene end was trimmed by 4 bases and the J gene end by 3 bases; junction bases not matched to a gene: 8. CDR3 coding DNA: TGTGCCAGCAGCTCCCGGGACAGGCTCCTCTACGAGCAGTACTTC. Protein: CASSSRDRLLYEQYF. Full variable domain (remainder filled in from reference TRBV7-9 and TRBJ2-7): DTGVSQNPRHKITKRGQNVTFRCDPISEHNRLYWYRQTLGQGPEFLTYFQNEAQLEKSRLLSDRFSAERPKGSFSTLEIQRTEQGDSAMYLCASSSRDRLLYEQYFGPGTRLTVT.

V usage is TRBV29-1 and J usage is TRBJ1-1; maybe TRBD1 (5 bases). Germline CDR1 SQVTM, CDR2 ANQGSEA. Deletions cut 4 bases from V and 3 bases from J, with 15 bases between. The CDR3 is made up of 14 amino acids. CDR3 loop: CSVGGGVGHTEAFF. In DNA, the CDR3 is TGCAGCGTTGGGGGAGGGGTGGGTCACACTGAAGCTTTCTTT.

The rearrangement joins TRBV2 to TRBJ2-7; D is possibly TRBD1 (5 bases). V was pared by 6 bases and J by 2 bases, with 8 bases between. The length of the CDR3 is 12 residues. Germline values: CDR1 SNHLY, CDR2 FYNNEI. The CDR3 here is CASRGDPYEQYF. DNA for the CDR3: TGTGCCAGCAGAGGGGATCCCTACGAGCAGTACTTC.

This clone has only one observation. The rearrangement uses TRBV28 and TRBJ1-2; D remains ambiguous. Germline CDR1 MDHEN, CDR2 SYDVKM. Trimming took off 3 bases at V and 10 bases at J, with 6 bases between the two ends. The CDR3 extends over 10 amino acids. The DNA of the CDR3 is TGTGCCAGCAGTTTCGGGGACTACACCTTC. Amino acid sequence: CASSFGDYTF.

The chain has TRBV13 and TRBJ1-2; 8 bases map to TRBD1. Trimming cost V 0 bases and J 4 bases; bases outside gene matches: 4. CDR1 PRHDT and CDR2 FYEKMQ come from the germline V gene (reference sequence). The CDR3 covers 15 residues. CDR3 DNA: TGTGCCAGCAGCTTAGGTCCAGGGGGCAGCTATGGCTACACCTTC. Translated: CASSLGPGGSYGYTF. The variable domain in full, with the rest retrieved from reference TRBV13 and TRBJ1-2, is AAGVIQSPRHLIKEKRETATLKCYPIPRHDTVYWYQQGPGQDPQFLISFYEKMQSDKGSIPDRFSAQQFSDYHSELNMSSLELGDSALYFCASSLGPGGSYGYTFGSGTRLTVV.

The V and J genes are TRBV7-6 and TRBJ1-1; possibly TRBD1 for D (6 bases). The V end lost 0 bases, the J end lost 6 bases, and 17 bases lay between the germline ends. Germline-derived CDR1 and CDR2 are SGHVS and FNYEAQ. The CDR3 loop spans 16 amino acids. The chain's CDR3 is CASSLAHRGQPSEAFF. The CDR3 region has the DNA TGTGCCAGCAGCTTAGCTCACAGAGGACAGCCCTCTGAAGCTTTCTTT.

The chain uses TRBV6-5 and TRBJ2-2; 7 nucleotides align to TRBD1. CDR3 length: 13 residues. Germline V CDR1 and CDR2: MNHEY, SVGAGI. The junction had 4 bases not matched to a gene; V was cut back by 6 bases and J by 6 bases. In DNA form, the CDR3 reads TGTGCCAGCAGCCCGACAGGGTCCGGGGAGCTGTTTTTT. This codes for CASSPTGSGELFF.

This chain links TRBV7-8 with TRBJ2-3; tentatively, D is TRBD2 (6 bases). Trimming stripped 1 base from V and 4 bases from J, with 24 bases between. Per the germline V gene, CDR1 is SGHVS and CDR2 is FQNEAQ. This CDR3 is 19 amino acids long. CDR3 sequence reads: CASSLGRTTYVSLPDTQYF. The DNA for the CDR3 is TGTGCCAGCAGCTTAGGAAGGACTACCTACGTATCCCTCCCAGATACGCAGTATTTT.

The chain joins TRBV19 to TRBJ2-1; a weak D match, TRBD1 (5 bases). In germline, CDR1 is LNHDA, CDR2 SQIVND (reference sequence). The CDR3 has 13 amino acids. Trimming shortened V by 3 bases and J by 13 bases, and 16 bases separated the two germline ends. CDR3 bases: TGTGCCAGTAGTATTCGTCTACAGGACCGCCAGTTCTTC. As protein: CASSIRLQDRQFF. Full variable domain (missing parts from reference TRBV19 and TRBJ2-1): DGGITQSPKYLFRKEGQNVTLSCEQNLNHDAMYWYRQDPGQGLRLIYYSQIVNDFQKGDIAEGYSVSREKKESFPLTVTSAQKNPTAFYLCASSIRLQDRQFFGPGTRLTVL.